The clone carrying this TCR beta chain has more than one count but fewer than ten. In germline, CDR1 is KGHSY, CDR2 FQNENV. V lost 0 bases to trimming and J lost 12 bases, with 15 bases between them. The CDR3 has 13 amino acids. TCRdb passed the RT-PCR reads through MiXCR, listing each CDR3 protein once. This table has about 700,000 distinct CDR3 sequences, 13% to 15% appearing once. This TCR derives from a female donor in good health, serving as a healthy control. V usage is TRBV16 and J usage is TRBJ2-7, with D perhaps TRBD1 (6 bases). Source material: memory CD4+ T cells from blood. The chain's CDR3 is CASSQSDSALAYF. For the CDR3, the DNA is TGTGCCAGCAGCCAATCGGACAGTGCTCTTGCGTACTTC. The complete variable domain, with remaining parts taken from reference TRBV16 and TRBJ2-7, reads GEEVAQTPKHLVRGEGQKAKLYCAPIKGHSYVFWYQQVLKNEFKFLISFQNENVFDETGMPKERFSAKCLPNSPCSLEIQATKLEDSAVYFCASSQSDSALAYFGPGTRLTVT.